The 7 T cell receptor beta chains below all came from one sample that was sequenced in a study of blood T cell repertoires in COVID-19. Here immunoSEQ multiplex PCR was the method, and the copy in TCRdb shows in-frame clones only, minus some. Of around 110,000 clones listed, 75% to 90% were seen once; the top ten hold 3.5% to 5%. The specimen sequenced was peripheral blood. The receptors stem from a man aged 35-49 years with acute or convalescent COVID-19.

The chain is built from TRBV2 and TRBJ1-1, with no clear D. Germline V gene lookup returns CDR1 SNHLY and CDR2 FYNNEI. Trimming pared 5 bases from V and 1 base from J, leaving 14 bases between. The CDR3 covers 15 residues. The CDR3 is CASSPPGLGNTEAFF. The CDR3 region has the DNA TGTGCCAGCAGTCCCCCGGGGTTAGGGAACACTGAAGCTTTCTTT. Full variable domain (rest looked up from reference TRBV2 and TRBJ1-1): EPEVTQTPSHQVTQMGQEVILRCVPISNHLYFYWYRQILGQKVEFLVSFYNNEISEKSEIFDDQFSVERPDGSNFTLKIRSTKLEDSAMYFCASSPPGLGNTEAFFGQGTRLTVV.

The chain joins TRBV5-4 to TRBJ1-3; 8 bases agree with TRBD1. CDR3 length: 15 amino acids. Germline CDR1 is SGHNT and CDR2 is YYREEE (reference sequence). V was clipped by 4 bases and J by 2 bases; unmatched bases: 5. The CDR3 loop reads CASSNQGAAGNTIYF. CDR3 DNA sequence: TGTGCCAGCAGCAACCAGGGGGCAGCTGGAAACACCATATATTTT.

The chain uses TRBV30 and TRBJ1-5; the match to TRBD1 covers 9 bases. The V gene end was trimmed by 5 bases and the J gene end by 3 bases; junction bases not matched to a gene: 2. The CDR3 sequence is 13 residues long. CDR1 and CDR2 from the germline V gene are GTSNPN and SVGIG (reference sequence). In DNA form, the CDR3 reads TGTGCCTGGGGACAGGGGCCCAATCAGCCCCAGCATTTT. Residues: CAWGQGPNQPQHF.

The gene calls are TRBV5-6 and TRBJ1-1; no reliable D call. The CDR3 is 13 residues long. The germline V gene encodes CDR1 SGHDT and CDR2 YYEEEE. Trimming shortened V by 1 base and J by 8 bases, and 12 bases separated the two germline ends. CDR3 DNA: TGTGCCAGCAGCTTGTCATGGGCAGTAGAAGCTTTCTTT. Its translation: CASSLSWAVEAFF.

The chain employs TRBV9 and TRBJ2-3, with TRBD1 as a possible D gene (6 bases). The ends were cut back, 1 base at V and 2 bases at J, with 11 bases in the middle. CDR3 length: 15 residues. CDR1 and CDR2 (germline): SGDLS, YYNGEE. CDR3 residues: CASSVRWGHTDTQYF. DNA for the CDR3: TGTGCCAGCAGCGTAAGGTGGGGGCACACAGATACGCAGTATTTT.

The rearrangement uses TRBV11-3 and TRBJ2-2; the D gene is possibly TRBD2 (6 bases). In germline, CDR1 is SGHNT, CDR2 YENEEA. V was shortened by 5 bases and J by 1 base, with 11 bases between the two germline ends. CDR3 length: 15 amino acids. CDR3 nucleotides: TGTGCCAGCAGCGGGATTAGCGGGAACACCGGGGAGCTGTTTTTT. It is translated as CASSGISGNTGELFF.

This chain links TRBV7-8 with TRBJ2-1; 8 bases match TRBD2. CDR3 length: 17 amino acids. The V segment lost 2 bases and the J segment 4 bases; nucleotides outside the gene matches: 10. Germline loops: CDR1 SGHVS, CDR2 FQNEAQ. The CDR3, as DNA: TGTGCCAGCAGCTTAAGTATTAGCGGGAACTGGTACAATGAGCAGTTCTTC. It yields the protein CASSLSISGNWYNEQFF.